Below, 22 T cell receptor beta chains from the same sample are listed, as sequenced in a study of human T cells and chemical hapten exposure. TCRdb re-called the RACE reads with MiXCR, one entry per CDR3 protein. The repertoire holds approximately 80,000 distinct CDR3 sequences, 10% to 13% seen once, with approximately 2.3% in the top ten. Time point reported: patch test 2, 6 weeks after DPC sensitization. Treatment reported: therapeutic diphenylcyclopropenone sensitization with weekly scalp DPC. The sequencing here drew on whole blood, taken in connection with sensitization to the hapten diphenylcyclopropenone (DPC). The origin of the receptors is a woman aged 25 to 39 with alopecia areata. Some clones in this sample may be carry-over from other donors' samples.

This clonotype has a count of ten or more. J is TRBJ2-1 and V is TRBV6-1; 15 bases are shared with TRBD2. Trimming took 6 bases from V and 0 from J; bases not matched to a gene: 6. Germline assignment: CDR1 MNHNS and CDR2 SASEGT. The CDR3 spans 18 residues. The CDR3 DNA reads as TGTGCCAGCAGCCCCGGGACTAGCGGGGGGAGCTCCTACAATGAGCAGTTCTTC. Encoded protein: CASSPGTSGGSSYNEQFF.

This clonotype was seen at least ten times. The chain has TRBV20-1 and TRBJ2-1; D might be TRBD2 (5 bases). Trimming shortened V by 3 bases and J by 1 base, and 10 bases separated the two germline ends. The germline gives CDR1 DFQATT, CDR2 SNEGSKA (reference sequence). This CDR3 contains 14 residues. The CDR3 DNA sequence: TGCAGTGCTAGCTGGGAGTCTTCCTACAATGAGCAGTTCTTC. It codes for CSASWESSYNEQFF.

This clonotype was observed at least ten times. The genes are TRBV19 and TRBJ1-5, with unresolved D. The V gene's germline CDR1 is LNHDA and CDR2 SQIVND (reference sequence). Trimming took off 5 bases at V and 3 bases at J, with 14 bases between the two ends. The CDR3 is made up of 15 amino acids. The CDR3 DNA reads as TGTGCCAGTAGTGGACCTGCGGGGAACAATCAGCCCCAGCATTTT. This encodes CASSGPAGNNQPQHF.

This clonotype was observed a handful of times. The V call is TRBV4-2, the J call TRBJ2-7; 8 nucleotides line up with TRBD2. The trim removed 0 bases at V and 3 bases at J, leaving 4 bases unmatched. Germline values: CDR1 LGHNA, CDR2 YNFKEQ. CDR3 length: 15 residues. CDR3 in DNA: TGTGCCAGCAGCCAAGAGGCTAGCGGGTTCTACGAGCAGTACTTC. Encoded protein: CASSQEASGFYEQYF.

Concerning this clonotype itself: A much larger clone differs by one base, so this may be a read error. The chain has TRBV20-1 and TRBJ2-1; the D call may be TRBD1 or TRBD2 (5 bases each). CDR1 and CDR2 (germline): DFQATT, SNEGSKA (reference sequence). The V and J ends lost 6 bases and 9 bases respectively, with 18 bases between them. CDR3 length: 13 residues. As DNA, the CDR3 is TGCAGTGCGGGGCACGGGAATGAGAGTGAGCAGTTCTTC. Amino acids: CSAGHGNESEQFF.

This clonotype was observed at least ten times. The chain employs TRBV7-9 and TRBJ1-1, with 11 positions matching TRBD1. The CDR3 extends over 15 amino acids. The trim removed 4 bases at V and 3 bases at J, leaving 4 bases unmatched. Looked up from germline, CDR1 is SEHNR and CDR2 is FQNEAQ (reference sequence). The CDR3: CASSSGQGADTEAFF. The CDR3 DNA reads TGTGCCAGCAGCTCCGGACAGGGGGCGGACACTGAAGCTTTCTTT.

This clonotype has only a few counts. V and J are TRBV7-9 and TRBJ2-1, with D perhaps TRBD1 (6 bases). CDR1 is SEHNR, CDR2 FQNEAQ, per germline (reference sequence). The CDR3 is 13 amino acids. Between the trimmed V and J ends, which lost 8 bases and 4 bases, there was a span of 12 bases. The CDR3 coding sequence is TGTGCCAGCTCACCCGGGACATACAATGAGCAGTTCTTC. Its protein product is CASSPGTYNEQFF.

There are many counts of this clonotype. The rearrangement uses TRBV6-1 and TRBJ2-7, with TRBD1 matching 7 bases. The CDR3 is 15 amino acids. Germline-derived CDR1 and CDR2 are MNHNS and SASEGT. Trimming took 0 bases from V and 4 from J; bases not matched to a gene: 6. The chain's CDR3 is CASSEAMGQIYEQYF. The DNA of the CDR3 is TGTGCCAGCAGTGAAGCGATGGGACAGATTTACGAGCAGTACTTC.

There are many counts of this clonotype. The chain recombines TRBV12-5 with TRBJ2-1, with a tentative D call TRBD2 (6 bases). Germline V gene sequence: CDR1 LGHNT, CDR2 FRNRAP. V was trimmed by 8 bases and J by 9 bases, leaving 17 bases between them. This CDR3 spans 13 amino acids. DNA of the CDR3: TGTGCTAGTCGGGAGAGCGCCGGGGTTGAGCAGTTCTTC. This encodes CASRESAGVEQFF.

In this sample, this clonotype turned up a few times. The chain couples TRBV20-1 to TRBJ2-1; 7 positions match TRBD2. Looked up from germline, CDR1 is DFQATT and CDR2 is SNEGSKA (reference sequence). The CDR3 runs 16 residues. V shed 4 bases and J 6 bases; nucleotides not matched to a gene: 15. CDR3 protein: CSANDLSRGVGNEQFF. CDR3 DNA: TGCAGTGCTAACGATTTGAGCCGGGGGGTCGGCAATGAGCAGTTCTTC.

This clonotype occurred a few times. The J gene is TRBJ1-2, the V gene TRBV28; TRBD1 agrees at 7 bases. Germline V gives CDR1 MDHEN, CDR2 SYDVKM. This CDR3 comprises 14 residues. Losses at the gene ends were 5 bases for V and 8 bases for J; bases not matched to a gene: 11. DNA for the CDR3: TGTGCCAGCAGTCCTGAGGACAGGCGGGGAGGCTACACCTTC. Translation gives CASSPEDRRGGYTF.

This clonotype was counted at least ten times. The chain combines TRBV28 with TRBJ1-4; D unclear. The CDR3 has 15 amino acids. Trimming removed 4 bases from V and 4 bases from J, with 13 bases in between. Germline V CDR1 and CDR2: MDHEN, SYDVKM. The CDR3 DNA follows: TGTGCCAGCAGTTCTAGCTGGGGTGTTAATGAAAAACTGTTTTTT. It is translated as CASSSSWGVNEKLFF.

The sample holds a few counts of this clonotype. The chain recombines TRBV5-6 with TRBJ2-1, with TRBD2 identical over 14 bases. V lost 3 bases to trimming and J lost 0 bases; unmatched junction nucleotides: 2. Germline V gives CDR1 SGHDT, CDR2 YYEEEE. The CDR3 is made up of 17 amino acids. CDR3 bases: TGTGCCAGCAGCTGGGGACTAGCGGGAGACTCCTACAATGAGCAGTTCTTC. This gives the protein CASSWGLAGDSYNEQFF.

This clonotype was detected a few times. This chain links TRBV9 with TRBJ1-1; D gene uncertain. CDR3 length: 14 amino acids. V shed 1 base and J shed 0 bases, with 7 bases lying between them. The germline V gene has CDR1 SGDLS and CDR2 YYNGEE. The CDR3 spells CASSVSSMNTEAFF. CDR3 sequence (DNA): TGTGCCAGCAGCGTATCGTCCATGAACACTGAAGCTTTCTTT.

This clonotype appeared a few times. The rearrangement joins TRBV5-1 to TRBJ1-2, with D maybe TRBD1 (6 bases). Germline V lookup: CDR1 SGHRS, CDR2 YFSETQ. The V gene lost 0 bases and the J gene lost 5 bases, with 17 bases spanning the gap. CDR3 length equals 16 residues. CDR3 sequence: CASSLDGQLQIYGYTF. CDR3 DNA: TGCGCCAGCAGCTTGGACGGACAGCTCCAGATTTATGGCTACACCTTC.

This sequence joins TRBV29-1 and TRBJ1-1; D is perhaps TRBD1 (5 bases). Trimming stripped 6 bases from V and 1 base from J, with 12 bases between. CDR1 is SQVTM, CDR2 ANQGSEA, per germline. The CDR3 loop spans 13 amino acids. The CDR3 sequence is CSVEQAQNTEAFF. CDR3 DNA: TGCAGCGTGGAACAGGCCCAGAACACTGAAGCTTTCTTT.

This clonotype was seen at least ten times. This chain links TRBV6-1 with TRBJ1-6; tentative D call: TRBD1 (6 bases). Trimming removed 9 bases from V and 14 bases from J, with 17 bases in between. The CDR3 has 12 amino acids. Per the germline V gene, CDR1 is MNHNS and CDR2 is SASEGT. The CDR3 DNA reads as TGTGCCAGTGCGGGGGCCGATAAGGCCCTCCACTTT. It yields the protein CASAGADKALHF.

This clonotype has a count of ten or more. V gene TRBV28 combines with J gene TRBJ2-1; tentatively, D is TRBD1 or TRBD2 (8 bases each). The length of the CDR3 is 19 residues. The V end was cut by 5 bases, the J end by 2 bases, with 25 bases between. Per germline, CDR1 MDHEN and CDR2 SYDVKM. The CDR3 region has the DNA TGTGCCAGCAGTCCCCAGGGGGCGGGGGGCCATCGCCCCTACAATGAGCAGTTCTTC. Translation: CASSPQGAGGHRPYNEQFF.

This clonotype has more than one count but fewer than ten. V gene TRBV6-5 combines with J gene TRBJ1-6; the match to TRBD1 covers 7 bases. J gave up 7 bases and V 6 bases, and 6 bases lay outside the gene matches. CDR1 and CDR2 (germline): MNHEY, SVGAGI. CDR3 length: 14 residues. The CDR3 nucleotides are TGTGCCAGCAGAGCCCCGGGACAGAATTCACCCCTCCACTTT. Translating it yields CASRAPGQNSPLHF.

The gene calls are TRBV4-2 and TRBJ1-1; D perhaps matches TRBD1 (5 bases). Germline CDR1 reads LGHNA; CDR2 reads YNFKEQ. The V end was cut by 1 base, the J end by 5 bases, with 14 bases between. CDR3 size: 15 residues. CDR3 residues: CASSQVPSGRTEAFF. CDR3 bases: TGTGCCAGCAGCCAAGTTCCTTCGGGGCGGACTGAAGCTTTCTTT.

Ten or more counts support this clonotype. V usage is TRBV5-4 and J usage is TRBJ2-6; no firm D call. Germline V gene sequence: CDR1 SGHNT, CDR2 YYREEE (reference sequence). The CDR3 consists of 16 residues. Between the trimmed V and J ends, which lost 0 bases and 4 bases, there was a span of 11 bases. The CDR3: CASSLGQIQGANVLTF. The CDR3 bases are TGTGCCAGCAGCTTGGGGCAGATCCAGGGGGCCAACGTCCTGACTTTC. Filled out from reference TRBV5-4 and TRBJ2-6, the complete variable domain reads ETGVTQSPTHLIKTRGQQVTLRCSSQSGHNTVSWYQQALGQGPQFIFQYYREEENGRGNFPPRFSGLQFPNYSSELNVNALELDDSALYLCASSLGQIQGANVLTFGAGSRLTVL.

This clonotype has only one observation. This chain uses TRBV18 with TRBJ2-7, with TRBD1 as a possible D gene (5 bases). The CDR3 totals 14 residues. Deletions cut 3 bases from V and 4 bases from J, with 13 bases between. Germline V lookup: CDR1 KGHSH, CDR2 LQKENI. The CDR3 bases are TGTGCCAGCTCACCGGGGCCCCCGTGGTACGAGCAGTACTTC. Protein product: CASSPGPPWYEQYF.